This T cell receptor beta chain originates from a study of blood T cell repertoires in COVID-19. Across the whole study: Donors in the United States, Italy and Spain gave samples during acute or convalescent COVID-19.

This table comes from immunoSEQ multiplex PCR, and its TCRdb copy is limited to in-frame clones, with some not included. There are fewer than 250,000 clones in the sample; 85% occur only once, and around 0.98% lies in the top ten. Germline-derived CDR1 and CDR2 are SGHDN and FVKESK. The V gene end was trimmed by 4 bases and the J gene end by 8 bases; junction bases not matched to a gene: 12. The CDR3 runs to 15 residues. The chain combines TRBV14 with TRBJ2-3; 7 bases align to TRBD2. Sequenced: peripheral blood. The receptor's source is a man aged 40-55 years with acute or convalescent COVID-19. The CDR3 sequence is CASSRDYQGLGTQYF. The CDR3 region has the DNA TGTGCCAGCAGCCGGGACTACCAAGGACTGGGTACGCAGTATTTT.